Presented here are 16 T cell receptor beta chains from one specimen sequenced in a study of STAT5B mutations in CD4+ large granular lymphocyte leukemia. The assay was immunoSEQ multiplex PCR, and TCRdb's table has in-frame clones only and misses some. Of about 30,000 clones listed, roughly three quarters are singletons. The sequencing sample was made of CD4+ T cells from blood buffy coats. The receptors derive from a human donor in good health.

The chain couples TRBV5-4 to TRBJ1-1; 7 bases map to TRBD1. Germline CDR1 reads SGHNT; CDR2 reads YYREEE (reference sequence). With V trimmed by 2 bases and J by 1 base, 5 bases remained unmatched. The CDR3 loop spans 15 amino acids. The CDR3 region has the DNA TGTGCCAGCAGCTTCAGACAGGGCCAGAACACTGAAGCTTTCTTT. It yields the protein CASSFRQGQNTEAFF.

The rearrangement joins TRBV6-6 to TRBJ1-5, with 9 bases lining up with TRBD1. CDR3 length: 16 residues. CDR1 and CDR2 from the germline V gene are MNHNY and SVGAGI (reference sequence). V lost 0 bases to trimming and J lost 7 bases; unmatched junction nucleotides: 7. CDR3 loop: CASSYSRTGDEQPQHF. The CDR3 region has the DNA TGTGCCAGCAGTTACTCGAGGACAGGGGACGAGCAGCCCCAGCATTTT.

The J gene is TRBJ1-2, the V gene TRBV5-1, with 10 bases identical to TRBD1. Trimming removed 0 bases from V and 10 bases from J; junction bases left unmatched: 3. This CDR3 spans 13 amino acids. CDR1 is SGHRS, CDR2 YFSETQ, per germline. The CDR3 nucleotides read TGCGCCAGCAGCTTGGAGGGACAGGGGTACTACACCTTC. This encodes CASSLEGQGYYTF. The variable domain in full, completed from reference TRBV5-1 and TRBJ1-2, reads KAGVTQTPRYLIKTRGQQVTLSCSPISGHRSVSWYQQTPGQGLQFLFEYFSETQRNKGNFPGRFSGRQFSNSRSEMNVSTLELGDSALYLCASSLEGQGYYTFGSGTRLTVV.

This clone was seen a single time. The rearrangement uses TRBV7-9 and TRBJ1-2; 7 bases map to TRBD1. This CDR3 is 13 amino acids long. Looked up from germline, CDR1 is SEHNR and CDR2 is FQNEAQ (reference sequence). Trimming cost V 1 base and J 8 bases; bases outside gene matches: 4. The CDR3 loop reads CASSLEGGGGYTF. CDR3 bases: TGTGCCAGCAGCTTAGAAGGGGGCGGCGGCTACACCTTC.

This rearrangement joins TRBV25-1 to TRBJ2-3; D gene ambiguous. The CDR3 covers 14 residues. Germline V gene lookup returns CDR1 MGHDK and CDR2 SYGVNS. V lost 3 bases and J lost 7, with 14 bases in between. The CDR3, as DNA: TGTGCCAGCAGTGACTCGGCCCAGAGGAATACGCAGTATTTT. Translated: CASSDSAQRNTQYF.

V and J are TRBV6-1 and TRBJ1-1; D gene unclear. V gave up 0 bases and J gave up 2 bases, with 7 bases separating them. Per the germline V gene, CDR1 is MNHNS and CDR2 is SASEGT. This CDR3 has 14 residues. This CDR3 is CASSEATLNTEAFF. CDR3 in DNA: TGTGCCAGCAGTGAAGCGACACTAAACACTGAAGCTTTCTTT.

This clone was counted a single time. This chain links TRBV18 with TRBJ2-3, with TRBD2 matching over 9 bases. CDR1 and CDR2 from the germline V gene are KGHSH and LQKENI. This CDR3 contains 17 residues. V lost 0 bases, J lost 1 base, and 5 bases stayed unmatched. CDR3 sequence: CASSPPRAGGRTDTQYF. The CDR3 DNA is TGTGCCAGCTCACCACCGAGAGCGGGGGGCCGCACAGATACGCAGTATTTT.

The chain uses TRBV7-9 and TRBJ2-7; 7 nucleotides agree with TRBD1. The length of the CDR3 is 12 residues. The J segment lost 4 bases and the V segment lost 3 bases, leaving 0 bases of the junction unmatched. In germline, CDR1 is SEHNR, CDR2 FQNEAQ (reference sequence). CDR3 loop: CASSLTGYEQYF. Written as DNA, the CDR3 is TGTGCCAGCAGCTTGACAGGGTACGAGCAGTACTTC.

The chain has TRBV27 and TRBJ2-1; 8 bases are a match to TRBD2. Per germline, CDR1 MNHEY and CDR2 SMNVEV (reference sequence). After removal of 5 bases from V and 0 bases from J, the junction contained 6 bases not matched to a gene. The length of the CDR3 is 16 residues. In DNA form, the CDR3 reads TGTGCCAGCAGTCCTCGGGGGGGAAGCTCCTACAATGAGCAGTTCTTC. It encodes CASSPRGGSSYNEQFF.

CDR3 amino acids: CASRGQGKDYGYTF. Here the CDR3 DNA reads TGTGCCAGCAGGGGACAGGGAAAGGACTATGGCTACACCTTC. This chain links TRBV6-5 with TRBJ1-2, with 9 bases aligning to TRBD1. Germline values: CDR1 MNHEY, CDR2 SVGAGI. This CDR3 has 14 residues. V shed 6 bases, J shed 3 bases, and the junction held 5 bases outside the gene matches.

The gene calls are TRBV6-5 and TRBJ2-7; 11 nucleotides align to TRBD2. With 6 bases clipped from V and 2 bases from J, the junction kept 6 bases outside the gene matches. CDR3 length: 15 residues. The germline CDR1 and CDR2 sequences are MNHEY and SVGAGI. The CDR3 region is CASSLAGGLAYEQYF. The CDR3 DNA follows: TGTGCCAGCAGCCTAGCGGGGGGACTTGCCTACGAGCAGTACTTC.

This clone was counted a single time. The CDR3 is CASSIEPGSDEKLFF. The CDR3, as DNA: TGTGCCAGTAGTATAGAGCCAGGGTCCGATGAAAAACTGTTTTTT. The J gene is TRBJ1-4, the V gene TRBV19; weak D call: TRBD1 (5 bases). This CDR3 has 15 residues. V was shortened by 0 bases and J by 6 bases, with 11 bases between the two germline ends. The germline CDR1 and CDR2 sequences are LNHDA and SQIVND (reference sequence).

This clone was counted a single time. V and J are TRBV30 and TRBJ2-2; 7 nucleotides agree with TRBD2. There are 14 residues in the CDR3. The V gene end was trimmed by 2 bases and the J gene end by 11 bases; junction bases not matched to a gene: 11. Germline assignment: CDR1 GTSNPN and CDR2 SVGIG (reference sequence). CDR3 bases: TGTGCCTGGAGTTGGCGGGGGTCTTCGGTCGAGCTGTTTTTT. As protein: CAWSWRGSSVELFF.

CDR3 DNA: TGCGCCAGCAGTGAGACAGATTCCGGGGAGCTGTTTTTT. This gives the protein CASSETDSGELFF. The rearrangement links TRBV10-2 to TRBJ2-2; D is unresolved. The CDR3 contains 13 residues. Looked up from germline, CDR1 is WSHSY and CDR2 is SAAADI. V was pared by 2 bases and J by 6 bases, with 7 bases between.

The chain links TRBV2 to TRBJ2-5; D unclear. Looked up from germline, CDR1 is SNHLY and CDR2 is FYNNEI. This CDR3 has 16 amino acids. Trimming stripped 2 bases from V and 5 bases from J, with 18 bases between. The CDR3 DNA reads TGTGCCAGCAGTGAAAAGTCTCGGTTAGGATGGGAGACCCAGTACTTC. Translated, it gives CASSEKSRLGWETQYF.

The J gene is TRBJ1-5, the V gene TRBV7-2; the D gene is possibly TRBD1 (6 bases). The CDR3 loop spans 16 amino acids. Trimming left V 3 bases short and J 0 bases short, with 12 bases between. CDR1 and CDR2 (germline): SGHTA, FQGNSA. The CDR3 here is CASSLGGRLSNQPQHF. The CDR3 nucleotides read TGTGCCAGCAGCTTGGGGGGCCGGCTTAGCAATCAGCCCCAGCATTTT.